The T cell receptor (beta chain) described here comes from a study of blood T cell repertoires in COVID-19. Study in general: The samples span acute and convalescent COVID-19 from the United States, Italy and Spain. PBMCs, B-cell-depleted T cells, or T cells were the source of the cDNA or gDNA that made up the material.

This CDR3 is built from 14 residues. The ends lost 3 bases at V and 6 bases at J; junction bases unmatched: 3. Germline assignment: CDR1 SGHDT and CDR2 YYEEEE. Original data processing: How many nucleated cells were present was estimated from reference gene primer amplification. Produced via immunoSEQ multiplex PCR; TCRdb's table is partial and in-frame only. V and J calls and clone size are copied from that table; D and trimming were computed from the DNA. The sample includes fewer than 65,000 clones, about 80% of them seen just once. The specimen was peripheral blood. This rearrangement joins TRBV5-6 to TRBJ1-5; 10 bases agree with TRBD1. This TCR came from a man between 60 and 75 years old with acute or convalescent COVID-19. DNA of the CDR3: TGTGCCAGCAGCTCGACAGGGGGCGGTCAGCCCCAGCATTTT. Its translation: CASSSTGGGQPQHF.